This passage covers 23 T cell receptor beta chains from one sample sequenced in a study of a mutant IDH1 vaccine in newly diagnosed glioma. The repertoire was sequenced with immunoSEQ multiplex PCR; TCRdb's copy has only in-frame clones and lacks some. This table holds some 87,000 clones, 75% to 90% found once. Time point described: week 47, end of study. A single vaccine dose contained 300 ug of mutant IDH1 20-mer peptide, and topical imiquimod was used with it. These TCRs are of unknown antigen specificity. Sequenced here: PBMCs, sampled from a glioma patient whose treatment included an IDH1 peptide vaccine. The receptor set was obtained from a man between 35 and 55 years old with glioma.

Of note for this clone: The junction shows a germline mismatch at one end, possibly a read error. The rearrangement links TRBV7-2 to TRBJ2-1, with 7 bases identical to TRBD1. Germline V gives CDR1 SGHTA, CDR2 FQGNSA. This CDR3 contains 13 residues. CDR3 DNA: TGTGCCTGCAGCTGGACAGGACCCAATGAGCAGTTCTTC. Amino acid sequence: CACSWTGPNEQFF.

The chain is built from TRBV19 and TRBJ1-1; TRBD1 might be the D (6 bases). In germline, CDR1 is LNHDA, CDR2 SQIVND (reference sequence). The CDR3 has 13 residues. Trimming took 8 bases from V and 1 from J, leaving 11 bases between them. CDR3 in DNA: TGTGCCAGTCAATGGGGGGCGAACACTGAAGCTTTCTTT. Residues: CASQWGANTEAFF. Full variable domain (remainder filled in from reference TRBV19 and TRBJ1-1): DGGITQSPKYLFRKEGQNVTLSCEQNLNHDAMYWYRQDPGQGLRLIYYSQIVNDFQKGDIAEGYSVSREKKESFPLTVTSAQKNPTAFYLCASQWGANTEAFFGQGTRLTVV.

The chain is built from TRBV18 and TRBJ2-7; TRBD2 might be the D (5 bases). In germline, CDR1 is KGHSH, CDR2 LQKENI. The V gene lost 9 bases and the J gene lost 2 bases, with 8 bases spanning the gap. The CDR3 length is 11 residues. The CDR3 loop reads CASSGAYEQYF. CDR3 nucleotides: TGTGCCAGTTCCGGGGCCTACGAGCAGTACTTC.

This clone was seen a handful of times. The chain has TRBV2 and TRBJ1-2; weak D call: TRBD1 (5 bases). CDR1 is SNHLY and CDR2 is FYNNEI in the germline V gene. Trimming stripped 6 bases from V and 3 bases from J, with 14 bases between. The CDR3 extends over 14 amino acids. In DNA form, the CDR3 reads TGTGCCAGCAGCGAACCGGGGGAAGACTATGGCTACACCTTC. Its protein is CASSEPGEDYGYTF.

The chain combines TRBV7-9 with TRBJ2-1, with 10 bases that match TRBD2. There are 15 residues in the CDR3. After removal of 5 bases from V and 8 bases from J, the junction contained 9 bases not matched to a gene. The V gene's germline CDR1 is SEHNR and CDR2 FQNEAQ (reference sequence). This CDR3 reads CASSPLAGESDEQFF. CDR3 sequence (DNA): TGTGCCAGCAGCCCGCTAGCGGGAGAGAGTGATGAGCAGTTCTTC. The variable domain in full, completed from reference TRBV7-9 and TRBJ2-1, reads DTGVSQNPRHKITKRGQNVTFRCDPISEHNRLYWYRQTLGQGPEFLTYFQNEAQLEKSRLLSDRFSAERPKGSFSTLEIQRTEQGDSAMYLCASSPLAGESDEQFFGPGTRLTVL.

The chain carries TRBV10-3 and TRBJ2-1; no clear D gene. CDR3 length: 15 residues. Germline CDR1 ENHRY, CDR2 SYGVKD. The V end lost 2 bases, the J end lost 7 bases, and 15 bases lay between the germline ends. The CDR3 is CAISEVSTLINEQFF. DNA for the CDR3: TGTGCCATCAGTGAGGTTTCGACCTTGATAAATGAGCAGTTCTTC.

This clone occurred a few times. The CDR3 spells CASSLPGMGEKLFF. In DNA form, the CDR3 reads TGTGCCAGCAGCTTGCCGGGAATGGGGGAAAAACTGTTTTTT. J is TRBJ1-4 and V is TRBV5-4; no definite D call. Germline V CDR1 and CDR2: SGHNT, YYREEE (reference sequence). Trimming stripped 1 base from V and 8 bases from J, with 12 bases between. The length of the CDR3 is 14 residues.

The V call is TRBV15, the J call TRBJ1-1, with no clear D. Trimming stripped 1 base from V and 1 base from J, with 10 bases between. Germline values: CDR1 LNHNV, CDR2 YYDKDF (reference sequence). CDR3 size: 15 residues. CDR3 region: CATSRGGRWNTEAFF. DNA of the CDR3: TGTGCCACCAGCAGAGGTGGCAGGTGGAACACTGAAGCTTTCTTT.

This sequence joins TRBV5-4 and TRBJ2-2; 7 bases are a match to TRBD2. The CDR3 runs to 14 residues. Germline V gene sequence: CDR1 SGHNT, CDR2 YYREEE (reference sequence). Trimming removed 1 base from V and 5 bases from J; junction bases left unmatched: 2. The CDR3 is CASSLSGATGELFF. For the CDR3, the DNA is TGTGCCAGCAGCTTGAGCGGGGCAACCGGGGAGCTGTTTTTT. The entire variable domain, with the rest obtained from reference TRBV5-4 and TRBJ2-2, is as follows: ETGVTQSPTHLIKTRGQQVTLRCSSQSGHNTVSWYQQALGQGPQFIFQYYREEENGRGNFPPRFSGLQFPNYSSELNVNALELDDSALYLCASSLSGATGELFFGEGSRLTVL.

This clone was recorded only once. This chain links TRBV7-6 with TRBJ2-7; the D gene is possibly TRBD1 (6 bases). Trimming left V 1 base short and J 0 bases short, with 22 bases between. CDR1 is SGHVS, CDR2 FNYEAQ, per germline. The length of the CDR3 is 19 residues. CDR3: CASSLVRGTAGGGSYEQYF. Here the CDR3 DNA reads TGTGCCAGCAGCTTAGTAAGGGGGACCGCGGGTGGGGGCTCCTACGAGCAGTACTTC.

V gene TRBV9 combines with J gene TRBJ2-5; TRBD2 is a possible D gene (5 bases). The J call could be wrong; TRBJ2-7 is a better fit for the DNA end. The CDR3 is made up of 15 amino acids. Per germline, CDR1 SGDLS and CDR2 YYNGEE. The CDR3 spells CASSAREGSMDEQYF. The CDR3 DNA reads TGTGCCAGCAGCGCGAGGGAAGGCAGTATGGACGAGCAGTACTTC.

The chain uses TRBV27 and TRBJ2-1; D is unclear. The germline V gene encodes CDR1 MNHEY and CDR2 SMNVEV (reference sequence). The CDR3 has 14 amino acids. The germline V and J ends were trimmed by 5 bases and 8 bases, with 16 bases remaining between them. CDR3 sequence reads: CASSAPWVKDEQFF. In nucleotides, the CDR3 is TGTGCCAGCAGTGCCCCTTGGGTTAAAGATGAGCAGTTCTTC.

The rearrangement joins TRBV18 to TRBJ1-5, with a tentative D call TRBD1 (5 bases). Germline CDR1 and CDR2: KGHSH and LQKENI. The CDR3 length is 15 residues. V gave up 3 bases and J gave up 10 bases, with 19 bases separating them. CDR3 bases: TGTGCCAGCTCACCGATGGGGCGTCCGGAGGGACCCCAGCATTTT. This sequence encodes CASSPMGRPEGPQHF.

V is TRBV6-5 and J is TRBJ2-5, with 7 bases that match TRBD2. The DNA end is more similar to TRBJ2-7, so the J call may be wrong. CDR3 length equals 13 residues. Germline V gene lookup returns CDR1 MNHEY and CDR2 SVGAGI. The CDR3 nucleotides read TGTGCCAGCAGGGCTAGCGGCTCCTACGAGCAGTACTTC. This encodes CASRASGSYEQYF.

CDR3 region: CAWSGLVGGAQFF. CDR3 DNA sequence: TGTGCCTGGAGTGGCCTTGTCGGGGGGGCGCAGTTCTTC. V and J are TRBV30 and TRBJ2-1, with TRBD2 matching 8 bases. Losses at the gene ends were 1 base for V and 12 bases for J; bases not matched to a gene: 8. There are 13 residues in the CDR3. Germline CDR1 reads GTSNPN; CDR2 reads SVGIG (reference sequence).

This rearrangement joins TRBV10-3 to TRBJ1-3, with D perhaps TRBD1 (5 bases). The CDR3 length is 17 residues. With 0 bases removed from V and 2 bases from J, the gap between germline ends came to 14 bases. CDR1 and CDR2 (germline): ENHRY, SYGVKD. The CDR3 DNA reads as TGTGCCATCAGTGAGTCGAGAATGGAGACAGCTGGAAACACCATATATTTT. Translation gives CAISESRMETAGNTIYF.

The chain joins TRBV10-3 to TRBJ1-3; D gene unclear. The CDR3 totals 13 residues. Germline CDR1 ENHRY, CDR2 SYGVKD. V was clipped by 10 bases and J by 0 bases, with 10 bases between them. In DNA, the CDR3 is TGTGCCACGCACGTCCCCTCTGGAAACACCATATATTTT. Its protein product is CATHVPSGNTIYF.

The chain joins TRBV27 to TRBJ2-1; D is unresolved. The V gene's germline CDR1 is MNHEY and CDR2 SMNVEV (reference sequence). The CDR3 contains 13 residues. Trimming took off 0 bases at V and 6 bases at J, with 6 bases between the two ends. For the CDR3, the DNA is TGTGCCAGCAGTTTATCTGGCAGCAATGAGCAGTTCTTC. Its protein is CASSLSGSNEQFF.

The chain joins TRBV14 to TRBJ1-1; D unresolved. The CDR3 spans 14 residues. CDR1 is SGHDN and CDR2 is FVKESK in the germline V gene. V was cut by 1 base and J by 4 bases, with 10 bases left in between. CDR3 residues: CASSQGRLGTEAFF. The CDR3 DNA sequence: TGTGCCAGCAGCCAAGGCCGTCTGGGCACTGAAGCTTTCTTT. The whole variable domain, remainder taken from reference TRBV14 and TRBJ1-1, is EAGVTQFPSHSVIEKGQTVTLRCDPISGHDNLYWYRRVMGKEIKFLLHFVKESKQDESGMPNNRFLAERTGGTYSTLKVQPAELEDSGVYFCASSQGRLGTEAFFGQGTRLTVV.

The gene calls are TRBV25-1 and TRBJ2-2; D remains ambiguous. The germline gives CDR1 MGHDK, CDR2 SYGVNS. V lost 1 base and J 0 bases, leaving 12 bases between the germline ends. This CDR3 is built from 17 residues. The CDR3 region is CASSESLPGPNTGELFF. The CDR3, as DNA: TGTGCCAGCAGTGAATCTCTGCCAGGACCGAACACCGGGGAGCTGTTTTTT. Looking up the rest from reference TRBV25-1 and TRBJ2-2 gives the full variable domain: EADIYQTPRYLVIGTGKKITLECSQTMGHDKMYWYQQDPGMELHLIHYSYGVNSTEKGDLSSESTVSRIRTEHFPLTLESARPSHTSQYLCASSESLPGPNTGELFFGEGSRLTVL.

The V call is TRBV7-8, the J call TRBJ1-5; no clear D. The V end was cut by 4 bases, the J end by 0 bases, with 7 bases between. The CDR3 is 14 residues long. Germline V gene sequence: CDR1 SGHVS, CDR2 FQNEAQ. The CDR3 protein is CASSWQASNQPQHF. DNA of the CDR3: TGTGCCAGCAGCTGGCAGGCTAGCAATCAGCCCCAGCATTTT.

This chain joins TRBV4-3 and TRBJ2-7; D is uncertain. Per the germline V gene, CDR1 is LGHNA and CDR2 is YSLEER. V lost 0 bases and J lost 4, with 13 bases in between. This CDR3 contains 15 residues. The CDR3 protein is CASSQEPGTPYEQYF. CDR3 nucleotides: TGCGCCAGCAGCCAAGAGCCAGGCACGCCTTACGAGCAGTACTTC.

The chain links TRBV6-6 to TRBJ1-5; 7 bases map to TRBD1. Trimming removed 4 bases from V and 4 bases from J; junction bases left unmatched: 4. This CDR3 has 14 residues. Germline V lookup: CDR1 MNHNY, CDR2 SVGAGI (reference sequence). CDR3 residues: CASSSRQGNQPQHF. CDR3 DNA: TGTGCCAGCAGTTCTCGACAGGGAAATCAGCCCCAGCATTTT.